A selection of T cell receptor beta chains follows, all from one sample in a study of blood T cell repertoires in COVID-19. Generated by immunoSEQ multiplex PCR, the TCRdb table keeps only in-frame clones and is missing some. The sample consists of 140,000 or so clones, 81% of them appearing once. The source material was peripheral blood. These receptors all come from a human donor in a cohort sampled during active COVID-19. Both conserved end residues are part of each CDR3. The D gene is left open where the match is weak.

j_call v_call cdr3_length d_call cdr3_aa cdr3_nt
TRBJ2-3 TRBV7-2 15 NA CASSLAGSSTNTQYF TGTGCCAGCAGCTTAGCGGGGAGTTCCACAAATACGCAGTATTTT
TRBJ1-2 TRBV3-1/TRBV3-2 15 TRBD1 CASSQGQGMGTGYTF TGTGCCAGCAGCCAAGGACAGGGGATGGGGACGGGCTACACCTTC
TRBJ1-5 TRBV7-2 15 NA CASSSTGQSWQPQHF TGTGCCAGCAGCTCCACTGGACAGTCTTGGCAGCCCCAGCATTTT
TRBJ2-7 TRBV29-1 15 TRBD2 CSVGAGTSGPGEQYF TGCAGCGTTGGGGCCGGGACTAGCGGCCCGGGGGAGCAGTACTTC
TRBJ2-3 TRBV7-2 16 TRBD2 CASSLHSAGVYDTQYF TGTGCCAGCAGCCTCCACTCAGCGGGAGTTTATGATACGCAGTATTTT
TRBJ2-1 TRBV28 16 TRBD2 CASTTLGGLAGDEQFF TGTGCCAGCACCACCCTGGGTGGACTAGCGGGAGATGAGCAGTTCTTC
TRBJ1-2 TRBV29-1 12 TRBD1 CSVGDRGLGYTF TGCAGCGTTGGGGACAGGGGGCTCGGCTACACCTTC
TRBJ2-3 TRBV5-1 17 NA CASSLVPNTASTDTQYF TGCGCCAGCAGCTTGGTCCCGAACACAGCTAGCACAGATACGCAGTATTTT
TRBJ2-1 TRBV28 15 TRBD1 CATWPGDSSYNEQFF TGTGCCACCTGGCCCGGGGACAGCTCCTACAATGAGCAGTTCTTC
TRBJ1-5 TRBV18 13 NA CASSPSQDQPQHF TGTGCCAGCTCACCGAGCCAGGATCAGCCCCAGCATTTT
TRBJ2-7 TRBV11-2 13 NA CASHRTQGYEQYF TGTGCCAGCCATCGGACCCAGGGCTACGAGCAGTACTTC
TRBJ2-5 TRBV5-4 14 NA CASSLTGLEETQYF TGTGCCAGCAGCTTGACAGGTCTGGAAGAGACCCAGTACTTC
TRBJ1-4 TRBV7-2 17 NA CASSLGGGGSRVEKLFF TGTGCCAGCAGCTTAGGGGGAGGGGGAAGTCGGGTTGAAAAACTGTTTTTT
TRBJ2-1 TRBV11-2 13 NA CASSSSAYNEQFF TGTGCCAGCAGCTCCTCCGCCTACAATGAGCAGTTCTTC
TRBJ2-5 TRBV6-5 12 NA CASRSFLETQYF TGTGCCAGCAGGAGTTTTTTAGAGACCCAGTACTTC
TRBJ2-7 TRBV7-2 13 TRBD1 CASSLVWTGEQYF TGTGCCAGCAGCTTAGTCTGGACAGGGGAGCAGTACTTC
TRBJ2-5 TRBV6-5 15 TRBD2 CASSYGAGDQETQYF TGTGCCAGCAGTTACGGGGCGGGAGACCAAGAGACCCAGTACTTC
TRBJ1-2 TRBV5-4 14 TRBD1 CASSSVQGEDGYTF TGTGCCAGCAGCTCCGTACAGGGGGAGGATGGCTACACCTTC
TRBJ2-7 TRBV5-6 18 NA CASSLGPPSGQGVNEQYF TGTGCCAGCAGCTTGGGGCCCCCTTCCGGGCAGGGCGTCAACGAGCAGTACTTC
TRBJ2-2 TRBV19 13 NA CASSIKGAGELFF TGTGCCAGTAGTATAAAAGGGGCCGGGGAGCTGTTTTTT
TRBJ2-1 TRBV6-5 15 NA CASRPRWQGYNEQFF TGTGCCAGCAGGCCTAGGTGGCAGGGATACAATGAGCAGTTCTTC
TRBJ2-7 TRBV5-1 16 TRBD1 CASSLALGTGAYEQYF TGCGCCAGCAGCTTGGCGCTCGGGACAGGGGCCTACGAGCAGTACTTC